This entry features one TCR beta chain sequence. Only in-frame clones appear in the TCRdb table, and some are missing; sequencing was by immunoSEQ multiplex PCR. The profile shows approximately 24,000 clones, about nine tenths of them singletons. The sample comes from a study of blood T cell repertoires in COVID-19. Germline CDR1 reads KGHSH; CDR2 reads LQKENI. V was clipped by 3 bases and J by 7 bases; unmatched bases: 6. There are 14 residues in the CDR3. The V call is TRBV18, the J call TRBJ1-2; 9 nucleotides match TRBD1. Material: peripheral blood. The receptor comes from a man in his forties or fifties with active COVID-19. The CDR3 nucleotides are TGTGCCAGCTCACCTAGACAGGGGGAAAGTGGCTACACCTTC. It is translated as CASSPRQGESGYTF.